The 16 T cell receptor beta chains given below trace back to one sample, sequenced in a study of blood T cell repertoires in COVID-19. Here immunoSEQ multiplex PCR was the method, and the copy in TCRdb shows in-frame clones only, minus some. The profile shows 200,000 to 300,000 clones, 85% to 90% of them singletons. Sequenced sample: peripheral blood. Receptor source: a man aged 60-69 years with acute or convalescent COVID-19.

The rearrangement joins TRBV4-1 to TRBJ2-1; weak D call: TRBD2 (5 bases). Deletions cut 4 bases from V and 1 base from J, with 11 bases between. This CDR3 is built from 15 residues. Germline CDR1 and CDR2: MGHRA and YSYEKL. CDR3 nucleotide sequence: TGCGCCAGCAGCCGCCCGGGAATTTCCTACAATGAGCAGTTCTTC. Its translation: CASSRPGISYNEQFF.

This clone was recorded once. The rearrangement joins TRBV3-1 (or the pseudogene TRBV3-2) to TRBJ1-6; possible D gene TRBD1, 6 bases. Germline V lookup: CDR1 LGHDT, CDR2 YNNKEL (reference sequence). The CDR3 totals 16 residues. Trimming cost V 3 bases and J 0 bases, with 9 bases left between them. The CDR3 region is CASSQQGSSYNSPLHF. DNA of the CDR3: TGTGCCAGCAGCCAGCAGGGGAGCTCCTATAATTCACCCCTCCACTTT.

The rearrangement links TRBV2 to TRBJ2-1; tentatively, D is TRBD2 (6 bases). V was trimmed by 3 bases and J by 7 bases, leaving 19 bases between them. CDR1 and CDR2 (germline): SNHLY, FYNNEI. This CDR3 has 16 amino acids. For the CDR3, the DNA is TGTGCCAGCAGTGAGATAGCTAGCGTGGTTGGGAATGAGCAGTTCTTC. It is translated as CASSEIASVVGNEQFF.

The V call is TRBV19, the J call TRBJ2-3; 9 nucleotides agree with TRBD2. Losses at the gene ends were 7 bases for V and 5 bases for J; bases not matched to a gene: 16. This CDR3 spans 17 amino acids. CDR1 is LNHDA, CDR2 SQIVND, per germline (reference sequence). CDR3 in DNA: TGTGCCAGTACCCTTAGCGGGAGCGGGGAGTCGAAAGATACGCAGTATTTT. Amino acids: CASTLSGSGESKDTQYF.

The genes are TRBV7-9 and TRBJ1-3, with D perhaps TRBD1 (6 bases). This CDR3 has 14 residues. Germline loops: CDR1 SEHNR, CDR2 FQNEAQ (reference sequence). The V gene lost 8 bases and the J gene lost 0 bases, with 11 bases spanning the gap. CDR3 sequence reads: CASEDSSSGNTIYF. For the CDR3, the DNA is TGTGCCAGCGAGGACAGCAGCTCTGGAAACACCATATATTTT.

The rearrangement links TRBV11-1 to TRBJ2-3, with D tentatively TRBD1 (6 bases). Trimming removed 4 bases from V and 2 bases from J, with 13 bases in between. This CDR3 is 15 amino acids long. Germline assignment: CDR1 SGHAT and CDR2 FQDESV (reference sequence). The DNA for the CDR3 is TGTGCCAGCAGCTCGGACCGGGACAACACAGATACGCAGTATTTT. Its translation: CASSSDRDNTDTQYF.

The rearrangement uses TRBV7-8 and TRBJ1-3, with D perhaps matching TRBD1 (6 bases). V was shortened by 5 bases and J by 1 base, with 9 bases between the two germline ends. Germline values: CDR1 SGHVS, CDR2 FQNEAQ. The length of the CDR3 is 14 residues. CDR3 bases: TGTGCCAGCAGCCCTGGGACATCTGGAAACACCATATATTTT. Protein: CASSPGTSGNTIYF.

This clone was recorded a few times. The chain couples TRBV27 to TRBJ2-3; D unresolved. Germline V gene data show CDR1 as MNHEY and CDR2 as SMNVEV (reference sequence). V lost 6 bases and J lost 0, with 7 bases in between. This CDR3 spans 13 amino acids. CDR3 bases: TGTGCCAGCAGAACACCGAGCACAGATACGCAGTATTTT. It yields the protein CASRTPSTDTQYF.

The chain joins TRBV19 to TRBJ2-2; 9 bases line up with TRBD2. CDR3 size: 13 residues. Germline CDR1 and CDR2: LNHDA and SQIVND (reference sequence). The CDR3 DNA is TGTGCGGGGTCAGCTAGCGGGATTGGGGAGCTGTTTTTT. Its protein product is CAGSASGIGELFF.

V and J are TRBV5-1 and TRBJ2-7, with TRBD2 identical over 14 bases. CDR1 is SGHRS, CDR2 YFSETQ, per germline. The CDR3 consists of 20 residues. V lost 0 bases and J lost 6; bases outside the gene matches: 17. The CDR3 DNA sequence: TGCGCCAGCAGCTTGGTGCCCGGGACTAGCGGGAGTCTTTCATCTGGCGAGCAGTACTTC. This gives the protein CASSLVPGTSGSLSSGEQYF.

The chain couples TRBV5-4 to TRBJ2-5, with a weak D call TRBD1 (5 bases). The CDR3 has 15 amino acids. Trimming took 0 bases from V and 5 from J, leaving 14 bases between them. Per the germline V gene, CDR1 is SGHNT and CDR2 is YYREEE (reference sequence). CDR3 coding DNA: TGTGCCAGCAGCTTGGCGGCTCAGGGTGGCGAGACCCAGTACTTC. Translated: CASSLAAQGGETQYF.

The chain combines TRBV19 with TRBJ2-5, with 11 positions matching TRBD2. V dropped 5 bases and J dropped 4; count of bases not matched to a gene: 6. CDR3 length: 15 amino acids. Per germline, CDR1 LNHDA and CDR2 SQIVND (reference sequence). The CDR3 nucleotides are TGTGCCAGTAGTTCCTCCACTAGCGGGAGAGAGACCCAGTACTTC. This sequence encodes CASSSSTSGRETQYF.

V and J are TRBV5-4 and TRBJ2-7; 10 nucleotides line up with TRBD1. This CDR3 has 15 residues. The germline V gene encodes CDR1 SGHNT and CDR2 YYREEE (reference sequence). Trimming at V came to 6 bases and at J to 5 bases, leaving 11 bases not matched to a gene. The CDR3 region is CASTHAGQGSDEQYF. The CDR3 region has the DNA TGTGCCAGCACCCACGCGGGACAGGGGTCGGACGAGCAGTACTTC.

The rearrangement links TRBV28 to TRBJ1-4; D gene uncertain. Germline V CDR1 and CDR2: MDHEN, SYDVKM. This CDR3 has 15 amino acids. V lost 4 bases, J lost 4 bases, and 13 bases lay in between. CDR3 amino acids: CASSSTLGSNEKLFF. The CDR3 nucleotides are TGTGCCAGCAGTTCGACTTTGGGGAGTAATGAAAAACTGTTTTTT. Full variable domain (remainder filled in from reference TRBV28 and TRBJ1-4): DVKVTQSSRYLVKRTGEKVFLECVQDMDHENMFWYRQDPGLGLRLIYFSYDVKMKEKGDIPEGYSVSREKKERFSLILESASTNQTSMYLCASSSTLGSNEKLFFGSGTQLSVL.

On this clone: This CDR3 is also generated by other DNA sequences in the sample. V and J are TRBV18 and TRBJ1-5, with D perhaps matching TRBD1 (5 bases). The CDR3 spans 14 residues. Germline loops: CDR1 KGHSH, CDR2 LQKENI. Trimming pared 2 bases from V and 5 bases from J, leaving 10 bases between. As DNA, the CDR3 is TGTGCCAGCTCACCAGGGCGGGGCGATCAGCCCCAGCATTTT. It translates to CASSPGRGDQPQHF.

J is TRBJ1-2 and V is TRBV11-2, with a tentative D call TRBD1 (6 bases). CDR3 length equals 16 residues. V lost 2 bases and J lost 5, with 18 bases in between. Per germline, CDR1 SGHAT and CDR2 FQNNGV. The DNA for the CDR3 is TGTGCCAGCAGCTTATTTGGGGGCATTTTGGAATATGGCTACACCTTC. It encodes CASSLFGGILEYGYTF.